Below, 29 T cell receptor beta chains from the same sample are listed, as sequenced in a study of OX40 agonist ivuxolimab in advanced cancers. Produced via immunoSEQ multiplex PCR; TCRdb's table is partial and in-frame only. The table records 85,000 to 90,000 clones, around 85% of them present only once. Specimen: CD4+ or CD8+ T cells sorted from blood, collected in a trial of the OX40 agonist ivuxolimab. Every receptor here comes from an adult with an advanced solid tumor such as melanoma, head and neck, liver or kidney cancer.

CDR3 in amino acids: CASSFITGRNYEQYF. CDR3 DNA sequence: TGTGCCAGCAGCTTCATTACAGGCAGAAACTACGAGCAGTACTTC. The chain couples TRBV5-6 to TRBJ2-7; TRBD1 might be the D (5 bases). Trimming cost V 2 bases and J 3 bases, with 15 bases left between them. The CDR3 runs to 15 residues. CDR1 SGHDT and CDR2 YYEEEE come from the germline V gene.

J is TRBJ1-2 and V is TRBV2; D gene unclear. Trimming stripped 10 bases from V and 8 bases from J, with 14 bases between. CDR1 and CDR2 (germline): SNHLY, FYNNEI. This CDR3 spans 11 amino acids. DNA for the CDR3: TGTGCCAATCCCCTTACTAGGGGCTACACCTTC. This translates into CANPLTRGYTF. Based on the CDR3 plus reference TRBV2 and TRBJ1-2, the full variable domain is EPEVTQTPSHQVTQMGQEVILRCVPISNHLYFYWYRQILGQKVEFLVSFYNNEISEKSEIFDDQFSVERPDGSNFTLKIRSTKLEDSAMYFCANPLTRGYTFGSGTRLTVV.

The chain carries TRBV7-3 and TRBJ2-4, with 8 bases matching TRBD1. CDR3 length: 15 amino acids. J lost 6 bases, V lost 5 bases, and 9 bases had no gene match. CDR1 SGHTA and CDR2 FQGTGA come from the germline V gene. As DNA, the CDR3 is TGTGCCAGCAGCGTCACAGGGGGTATTGGAAACATTCAGTACTTC. Its protein is CASSVTGGIGNIQYF.

The V call is TRBV11-2, the J call TRBJ2-7; D possibly corresponds to TRBD2 (5 bases). This CDR3 region has 14 residues. Germline CDR1 is SGHAT and CDR2 is FQNNGV. Trimming pared 4 bases from V and 1 base from J, leaving 11 bases between. CDR3 sequence: CASSSLGLSYEQYF. CDR3 sequence (DNA): TGTGCCAGCAGCTCCCTAGGACTGTCCTACGAGCAGTACTTC.

This sequence joins TRBV5-1 and TRBJ1-3; D uncertain. The germline gives CDR1 SGHRS, CDR2 YFSETQ. The V and J ends lost 0 bases and 2 bases respectively, with 12 bases between them. The CDR3 sequence is 16 residues long. CDR3 bases: TGCGCCAGCAGCTTGGTTGGCGGAGTTGCTGGAAACACCATATATTTT. Translated, it gives CASSLVGGVAGNTIYF.

The V call is TRBV5-1, the J call TRBJ1-3; D is undetermined. The CDR3 totals 14 residues. Trimming stripped 4 bases from V and 2 bases from J, with 10 bases between. Germline V gene lookup returns CDR1 SGHRS and CDR2 YFSETQ. CDR3 coding DNA: TGCGCCAGCAGCCCCCAGGCCCCTGGAAACACCATATATTTT. Translated: CASSPQAPGNTIYF.

The rearrangement joins TRBV11-2 to TRBJ1-1; D is perhaps TRBD1 (6 bases). Germline V lookup: CDR1 SGHAT, CDR2 FQNNGV. V lost 5 bases to trimming and J lost 6 bases, with 22 bases between them. This CDR3 is 16 amino acids long. The DNA for the CDR3 is TGTGCCAGCAGCCCTGGGGGCGGCGCGGCACTATCTGAAGCTTTCTTT. Amino acids: CASSPGGGAALSEAFF.

This chain uses TRBV28 with TRBJ2-7; D might be TRBD2 (6 bases). Trimming stripped 7 bases from V and 2 bases from J, with 12 bases between. This CDR3 has 13 amino acids. From germline, CDR1 is MDHEN and CDR2 SYDVKM. The CDR3: CASTMGGPYEQYF. The DNA of the CDR3 is TGTGCCAGCACAATGGGGGGTCCCTACGAGCAGTACTTC.

The chain recombines TRBV29-1 with TRBJ1-2; 7 bases map to TRBD1. Trimming removed 4 bases from V and 7 bases from J; junction bases left unmatched: 9. This CDR3 is built from 13 residues. Germline CDR1 SQVTM, CDR2 ANQGSEA. The CDR3 sequence: CSVANQGDGGYTF. CDR3 coding DNA: TGCAGCGTTGCGAATCAGGGGGACGGTGGCTACACCTTC.

This chain uses TRBV4-2 with TRBJ2-7; weak D call: TRBD1 (6 bases). The V and J ends lost 5 bases and 3 bases respectively, with 14 bases between them. The CDR3 totals 14 residues. Germline values: CDR1 LGHNA, CDR2 YNFKEQ. CDR3 amino acids: CASSEPGHDYEQYF. The CDR3 DNA reads TGTGCCAGCAGCGAACCGGGACACGACTACGAGCAGTACTTC.

This chain joins TRBV7-3 and TRBJ2-6; 11 bases fit TRBD2. Germline V gives CDR1 SGHTA, CDR2 FQGTGA. J was trimmed by 2 bases and V by 1 base; bases with no gene match: 13. CDR3 size: 21 residues. The CDR3: CASSLRPVGLAGGTGANVLTF. CDR3 nucleotide sequence: TGTGCCAGCAGCTTAAGGCCCGTGGGGCTAGCGGGAGGCACTGGGGCCAACGTCCTGACTTTC.

V and J are TRBV21-1 and TRBJ2-7; the DNA was not compared with TRBD1, the D call given in the table. TRBV21-1 counts as a pseudogene. This CDR3 is built from 16 residues. CDR3 DNA: TGTGCCAGCAGCGCACCACAGGGGCTTAGCTCCTACGAGCAGTACGTC. It encodes CASSAPQGLSSYEQYV.

The chain combines TRBV7-2 with TRBJ2-2; 7 bases align to TRBD2. Germline assignment: CDR1 SGHTA and CDR2 FQGNSA. V gave up 1 base and J gave up 4 bases; unmatched junction bases: 9. The CDR3 covers 17 residues. CDR3 sequence (DNA): TGTGCCAGCAGCTTAGTCGGGGGGAGGTGGAGCACCGGGGAGCTGTTTTTT. Translation gives CASSLVGGRWSTGELFF. The full variable domain, with the rest looked up from reference TRBV7-2 and TRBJ2-2, is GAGVSQSPSNKVTEKGKDVELRCDPISGHTALYWYRQSLGQGLEFLIYFQGNSAPDKSGLPSDRFSAERTGGSVSTLTIQRTQQEDSAVYLCASSLVGGRWSTGELFFGEGSRLTVL.

This clone has just one count. It is likely a read error, because the conserved phenylalanine at the end of the CDR3 is missing. The rearrangement joins TRBV6-4 to TRBJ1-2; a weak D match, TRBD1 (5 bases). The CDR3 is made up of 15 amino acids. Trimming cost V 3 bases and J 6 bases, with 17 bases left between them. The germline V gene has CDR1 MRHNA and CDR2 SNTAGT. CDR3: CASSEWGNTIDGYTL. The CDR3 DNA reads as TGTGCCAGCAGTGAGTGGGGGAATACCATTGATGGCTACACCCTC.

This clone was observed a few times. The V call is TRBV10-3, the J call TRBJ2-1, with 7 bases fitting TRBD2. From germline, CDR1 is ENHRY and CDR2 SYGVKD. J gave up 4 bases and V 3 bases, and 9 bases lay outside the gene matches. The CDR3 extends over 16 amino acids. The CDR3 reads CAISEGSGIAYNEQFF. The CDR3 coding sequence is TGTGCCATCAGTGAAGGGAGCGGGATAGCATACAATGAGCAGTTCTTC.

The V call is TRBV20-1, the J call TRBJ2-7; D unclear. The CDR3 covers 11 residues. In germline, CDR1 is DFQATT, CDR2 SNEGSKA (reference sequence). V was trimmed by 1 base and J by 2 bases, leaving 3 bases between them. For the CDR3, the DNA is TGCAGTGCTAGAGGGACCTACGAGCAGTACTTC. It codes for CSARGTYEQYF.

V gene TRBV5-4 combines with J gene TRBJ1-6; D might be TRBD1 (5 bases). CDR3 length: 13 residues. Between the trimmed V and J ends, which lost 0 bases and 10 bases, there was a span of 8 bases. Germline CDR1 SGHNT, CDR2 YYREEE (reference sequence). Written as DNA, the CDR3 is TGTGCCAGCAGCTTGGCGGACACATCACCCCTCCACTTT. It translates to CASSLADTSPLHF.

The chain has TRBV18 and TRBJ2-4; 8 bases map to TRBD2. Germline CDR1 reads KGHSH; CDR2 reads LQKENI. CDR3 length: 15 amino acids. V was clipped by 3 bases and J by 6 bases; unmatched bases: 7. CDR3 amino acids: CASSPGTRHTNIQYF. CDR3 nucleotide sequence: TGTGCCAGCTCACCCGGGACTAGACATACAAACATTCAGTACTTC.

The chain is built from TRBV11-2 and TRBJ2-2; TRBD1 agrees at 9 bases. The germline gives CDR1 SGHAT, CDR2 FQNNGV. V was clipped by 6 bases and J by 4 bases; unmatched bases: 6. The CDR3 runs to 15 residues. The CDR3: CASSPDRGSTGELFF. The CDR3 DNA follows: TGTGCCAGCAGTCCCGACAGGGGGAGCACCGGGGAGCTGTTTTTT.

The rearrangement joins TRBV27 to TRBJ1-5; the D gene is possibly TRBD1 (6 bases). V was pared by 4 bases and J by 7 bases, with 11 bases between. The CDR3 length is 13 residues. Germline V gene sequence: CDR1 MNHEY, CDR2 SMNVEV (reference sequence). As DNA, the CDR3 is TGTGCCAGCAGTTGGGGGGGGGCCCAGCCCCAGCATTTT. Translation: CASSWGGAQPQHF.

DNA for the CDR3: TGTGCCAGCAGCCTAACTAGCGGGAGCCAGGGCCTCACAGATACGCAGTATTTT. It translates to CASSLTSGSQGLTDTQYF. The rearrangement uses TRBV28 and TRBJ2-3; 11 nucleotides align to TRBD2. CDR1 is MDHEN and CDR2 is SYDVKM in the germline V gene. This CDR3 is 18 amino acids long. V lost 6 bases, J lost 2 bases, and 13 bases stayed unmatched.

The chain is built from TRBV7-2 and TRBJ2-1, with D tentatively TRBD2 (6 bases). The CDR3 sequence is 14 residues long. Trimming shortened V by 1 base and J by 5 bases, and 9 bases separated the two germline ends. Germline loops: CDR1 SGHTA, CDR2 FQGNSA. The CDR3: CASSLGGDHNEQFF. The CDR3 bases are TGTGCCAGCAGCTTAGGGGGGGACCACAATGAGCAGTTCTTC.

The chain combines TRBV29-1 with TRBJ1-1, with D unresolved. The germline V gene encodes CDR1 SQVTM and CDR2 ANQGSEA. The CDR3 has 12 amino acids. The V end lost 3 bases, the J end lost 6 bases, and 11 bases lay between the germline ends. The CDR3 is CSVDRKGAEAFF. The DNA for the CDR3 is TGCAGCGTTGACCGAAAAGGTGCTGAAGCTTTCTTT.

J is TRBJ2-3 and V is TRBV29-1; 13 nucleotides agree with TRBD2. The CDR3 is 15 residues long. Per the germline V gene, CDR1 is SQVTM and CDR2 is ANQGSEA. V trimming: 6 bases; J trimming: 2 bases; junction bases outside the gene matches: 5. The DNA of the CDR3 is TGCAGCGTGCGACTAGCGGGAGGTCCCACAGATACGCAGTATTTT. It yields the protein CSVRLAGGPTDTQYF.

V is TRBV5-1 and J is TRBJ1-2; D unclear. The length of the CDR3 is 14 residues. Germline-derived CDR1 and CDR2 are SGHRS and YFSETQ. Deletions cut 1 base from V and 6 bases from J, with 13 bases between. CDR3 residues: CASSLRLPGHGYTF. Here the CDR3 DNA reads TGCGCCAGCAGCTTGCGGCTCCCCGGCCATGGCTACACCTTC. The entire variable domain, with the rest obtained from reference TRBV5-1 and TRBJ1-2, is as follows: KAGVTQTPRYLIKTRGQQVTLSCSPISGHRSVSWYQQTPGQGLQFLFEYFSETQRNKGNFPGRFSGRQFSNSRSEMNVSTLELGDSALYLCASSLRLPGHGYTFGSGTRLTVV.

The chain employs TRBV27 and TRBJ1-6, with TRBD1 identical over 7 bases. The CDR3 loop spans 19 amino acids. V was clipped by 5 bases and J by 2 bases; unmatched bases: 15. Germline values: CDR1 MNHEY, CDR2 SMNVEV (reference sequence). The CDR3 reads CASSPRRRDSVTYNSPLHF. The CDR3 DNA follows: TGTGCCAGCAGTCCGCGGCGTCGGGACAGCGTTACCTATAATTCACCCCTCCACTTT.

J is TRBJ2-7 and V is TRBV2; 8 nucleotides align to TRBD2. With V trimmed by 3 bases and J by 0 bases, 7 bases remained unmatched. CDR3 length: 16 residues. The germline CDR1 and CDR2 sequences are SNHLY and FYNNEI. CDR3 in amino acids: CASSDIGGGRSYEQYV. CDR3 DNA sequence: TGTGCCAGCAGTGATATCGGGGGGGGTCGCTCCTACGAGCAGTACGTC.

The chain couples TRBV2 to TRBJ2-3, with D hard to call. CDR3 length equals 14 residues. Trimming pared 9 bases from V and 8 bases from J, leaving 21 bases between. Per germline, CDR1 SNHLY and CDR2 FYNNEI. The CDR3 sequence is CASYKLDPLGTQYF. The CDR3 coding sequence is TGTGCCAGTTATAAACTGGACCCCTTAGGTACGCAGTATTTT.

The rearrangement uses TRBV11-3 and TRBJ2-2, with D possibly matching TRBD1 (5 bases). Germline V gene data show CDR1 as SGHNT and CDR2 as YENEEA. V dropped 0 bases and J dropped 5 bases, with 7 bases sitting between them. The CDR3 covers 14 residues. The CDR3 is CASSLDAGTGELFF. In DNA, the CDR3 is TGTGCCAGCAGCTTAGATGCAGGGACCGGGGAGCTGTTTTTT.